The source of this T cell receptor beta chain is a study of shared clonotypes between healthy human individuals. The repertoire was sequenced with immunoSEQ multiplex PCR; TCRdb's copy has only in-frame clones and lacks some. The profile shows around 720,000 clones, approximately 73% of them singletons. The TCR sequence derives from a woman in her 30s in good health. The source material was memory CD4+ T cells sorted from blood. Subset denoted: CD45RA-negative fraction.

CDR3 bases: TGTGCCATCAGAGCCGGGACAGGGGTTGGGGCCAACGTCCTGACTTTC. This codes for CAIRAGTGVGANVLTF. The chain combines TRBV10-3 with TRBJ2-6; 10 bases fit TRBD1. Germline assignment: CDR1 ENHRY and CDR2 SYGVKD. The length of the CDR3 is 16 residues. V was clipped by 6 bases and J by 3 bases; unmatched bases: 5.